These T cell receptor beta chains were read from a single sample in a study of cytomegalovirus exposure and HLA in healthy donors. Using immunoSEQ multiplex PCR, the repertoire was profiled, and TCRdb retains in-frame clones only, with some absent. The sample carries 180,000 or so clones, 65% to 85% recorded once. The specimen was PBMCs. These receptor sequences come from a woman aged 45 to 65 in good health and CMV-seropositive. The CDR3 runs from the conserved cysteine through the conserved F or W. D genes are given only for firm matches. The size of a clone is reported for some rows only, either as once, few or many, or as a class for expanded clones.

j_call clone_size v_call cdr3_length d_call cdr3_aa cdr3_nt
TRBJ1-5 NA TRBV5-6 16 NA CASSLMAIRGNQPQHF TGTGCCAGCAGCTTGATGGCGATCAGGGGCAATCAGCCCCAGCATTTT
TRBJ1-2 NA TRBV5-1 16 TRBD1 CASSLETGAGNYGYTF TGCGCCAGCAGCTTGGAGACAGGGGCCGGGAACTATGGCTACACCTTC
TRBJ2-7 NA TRBV7-8 11 NA CASSSLYEQYF TGTGCCAGCAGCTCCCTCTACGAGCAGTACTTC
TRBJ2-6 NA TRBV5-4 16 NA CASSKGHLSGANVLTF TGTGCCAGCAGCAAGGGACACCTCTCTGGGGCCAACGTCCTGACTTTC
TRBJ1-4 NA TRBV5-1 17 TRBD1 CASSFSGQANRDEKLFF TGCGCCAGCAGCTTTTCGGGACAGGCTAATCGGGATGAAAAACTGTTTTTT
TRBJ2-7 once TRBV19 14 TRBD2 CASTPGLDHYEQYF TGTGCCAGTACACCGGGACTAGACCACTACGAGCAGTACTTC
TRBJ2-7 NA TRBV28 12 NA CATGLSGKVQYF TGTGCCACCGGACTTAGCGGAAAGGTGCAGTACTTC
TRBJ1-2 NA TRBV2 14 NA CASSELERNYGYTF TGTGCCAGCAGTGAGCTCGAGAGAAACTATGGCTACACCTTC
TRBJ1-1 once TRBV19 12 NA CASGSGKTEAFF TGTGCCAGTGGCTCAGGGAAGACTGAAGCTTTCTTT
TRBJ2-5 NA TRBV11-2 18 TRBD2 CASSSNYYSGAVGETQYF TGTGCCAGCAGCTCCAACTATTATAGCGGGGCCGTCGGTGAGACCCAGTACTTC
TRBJ1-1 NA TRBV28 13 NA CASSLNTETEAFF TGTGCCAGCAGTTTAAACACAGAGACTGAAGCTTTCTTT
TRBJ2-2 NA TRBV19 14 TRBD1 CASAHTGVPGELFF TGTGCCAGCGCCCATACAGGGGTCCCCGGGGAGCTGTTTTTT
TRBJ1-4 NA TRBV11-2 13 NA CASSGSANEKLFF TGTGCCAGCAGCGGCAGCGCTAATGAAAAACTGTTTTTT
TRBJ1-2 NA TRBV28 15 NA CASSPGGYGVSSYTF TGTGCCAGCAGCCCGGGGGGGTATGGGGTATCGAGCTACACCTTC